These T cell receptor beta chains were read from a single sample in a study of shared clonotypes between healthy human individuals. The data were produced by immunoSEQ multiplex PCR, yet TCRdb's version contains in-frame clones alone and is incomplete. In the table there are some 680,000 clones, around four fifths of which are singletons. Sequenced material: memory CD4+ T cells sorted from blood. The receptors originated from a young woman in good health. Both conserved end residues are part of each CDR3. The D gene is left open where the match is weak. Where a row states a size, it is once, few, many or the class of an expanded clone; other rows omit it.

CDR3 DNA: TGTGCCAGTAGTATATCCGGGAGGGCGGCTGAGCAGTTCTTC; CDR3 protein: CASSISGRAAEQFF; J gene: TRBJ2-1; D gene: TRBD2; V gene: TRBV19; clone size: NA
CDR3 DNA: TGTGCCAGCAGCCGCAGGGGGAGCAATCAGCCCCAGCATTTT; CDR3 protein: CASSRRGSNQPQHF; J gene: TRBJ1-5; D gene: TRBD1; V gene: TRBV5-4; clone size: NA
CDR3 DNA: TGCGCCAGCAGCCCTGGGAAGGCCCTCGGACTGAGACAGCCCCAGCATTTT; CDR3 protein: CASSPGKALGLRQPQHF; J gene: TRBJ1-5; D gene: NA; V gene: TRBV4-1; clone size: NA
CDR3 DNA: TGCGCCAGCAGCCCTCCCCCCGGGACTAGCGGCACAGCTAGCACAGATACGCAGTATTTT; CDR3 protein: CASSPPPGTSGTASTDTQYF; J gene: TRBJ2-3; D gene: TRBD2; V gene: TRBV10-2; clone size: few
CDR3 DNA: TGCGCCAGCAGCTTCGTCTTGACAGGGGGCCTTGGGGAGCTGTTTTTT; CDR3 protein: CASSFVLTGGLGELFF; J gene: TRBJ2-2; D gene: TRBD1; V gene: TRBV5-1; clone size: NA
CDR3 DNA: TGTGCCAGCAGACGGGACCGCCTGAACACTGAAGCTTTCTTT; CDR3 protein: CASRRDRLNTEAFF; J gene: TRBJ1-1; D gene: NA; V gene: TRBV7-9; clone size: NA
CDR3 DNA: TGTGCCAGCAGTTCCAAGGTGGTGGTGGGAGGGGGAAGCACTGAAGCTTTCTTT; CDR3 protein: CASSSKVVVGGGSTEAFF; J gene: TRBJ1-1; D gene: NA; V gene: TRBV27; clone size: NA
CDR3 DNA: TGTGCCTGGAGTTTAGGGGAGACCCAGTACTTC; CDR3 protein: CAWSLGETQYF; J gene: TRBJ2-5; D gene: NA; V gene: TRBV30; clone size: NA
CDR3 DNA: TGTGCCAGCAGCTTGGAATTAGAAGCAAACTATGGCTACACCTTC; CDR3 protein: CASSLELEANYGYTF; J gene: TRBJ1-2; D gene: NA; V gene: TRBV5-4; clone size: NA
CDR3 DNA: TGTGCCAGCAGCTCTGAGACGCCCGGGGAGCTGTTTTTT; CDR3 protein: CASSSETPGELFF; J gene: TRBJ2-2; D gene: NA; V gene: TRBV5-4; clone size: NA
CDR3 DNA: TGTGCCAGCAGGCCCGAGGCACGGGGACCCTATGGCTACACCTTC; CDR3 protein: CASRPEARGPYGYTF; J gene: TRBJ1-2; D gene: NA; V gene: TRBV6-5; clone size: NA
CDR3 DNA: TGTGCCAGTACCTCCTGGGGGCAGGGCGGCAATCAGCCCCAGCATTTT; CDR3 protein: CASTSWGQGGNQPQHF; J gene: TRBJ1-5; D gene: NA; V gene: TRBV19; clone size: few
CDR3 DNA: TGTGCCAGCAGTGGACCCGGTAGGACAAAGAACACTGAAGCTTTCTTT; CDR3 protein: CASSGPGRTKNTEAFF; J gene: TRBJ1-1; D gene: NA; V gene: TRBV2; clone size: NA
CDR3 DNA: TGTGCCAGCAGTTACTCTGGGGGGCTCGTTGGGGAGCAGTACTTC; CDR3 protein: CASSYSGGLVGEQYF; J gene: TRBJ2-7; D gene: NA; V gene: TRBV6-5; clone size: many
CDR3 DNA: TGTGCCAGCAGCTTACGATCGACAGGACTCTACGAGCAGTACTTC; CDR3 protein: CASSLRSTGLYEQYF; J gene: TRBJ2-7; D gene: NA; V gene: TRBV7-8; clone size: NA
CDR3 DNA: TGTGCCAGCTCACCACGACTAGCGGGAGCCGGTGAGACCCAGTACTTC; CDR3 protein: CASSPRLAGAGETQYF; J gene: TRBJ2-5; D gene: TRBD2; V gene: TRBV18; clone size: NA
CDR3 DNA: TGCAGCGTGGAGGGACAGGGCGGCACCGGGGAGCTGTTTTTT; CDR3 protein: CSVEGQGGTGELFF; J gene: TRBJ2-2; D gene: TRBD1; V gene: TRBV29-1; clone size: few
CDR3 DNA: TGCGCCAGCAGCCAAGATCGCCGCCGCAATGAGCAGTTCTTC; CDR3 protein: CASSQDRRRNEQFF; J gene: TRBJ2-1; D gene: NA; V gene: TRBV4-1; clone size: NA
CDR3 DNA: TGTGCCAGCACCTTGCGCCCAAGCAATCAGCCCCAGCATTTT; CDR3 protein: CASTLRPSNQPQHF; J gene: TRBJ1-5; D gene: NA; V gene: TRBV19; clone size: NA
CDR3 DNA: TGTGCCAGCAGCTTGAAGGACACCCGTTGGGGCGAGCAGTACTTC; CDR3 protein: CASSLKDTRWGEQYF; J gene: TRBJ2-7; D gene: NA; V gene: TRBV5-6; clone size: few
CDR3 DNA: TGTGCCAGCAGCCAACAAGGACTGGTTTCAGAGACCCAGTACTTC; CDR3 protein: CASSQQGLVSETQYF; J gene: TRBJ2-5; D gene: NA; V gene: TRBV14; clone size: many
CDR3 DNA: TGTGCCAGTAGTATGGGTCAGGTGAACACTGAAGCTTTCTTT; CDR3 protein: CASSMGQVNTEAFF; J gene: TRBJ1-1; D gene: NA; V gene: TRBV19; clone size: NA
CDR3 DNA: TGTGCCGGCCTACCGGGACTAGCGGGCTTCGGGGCAGATACGCAGTATTTT; CDR3 protein: CAGLPGLAGFGADTQYF; J gene: TRBJ2-3; D gene: TRBD2; V gene: TRBV5-4; clone size: NA
CDR3 DNA: TGTGCCAGCAGGATCGGTGTGGTGGGCAATCAGCCCCAGCATTTT; CDR3 protein: CASRIGVVGNQPQHF; J gene: TRBJ1-5; D gene: NA; V gene: TRBV2; clone size: NA
CDR3 DNA: TGTGCCAGCAGTTACTCTTACCAGGGGGCGGATCAGCCCCAGCATTTT; CDR3 protein: CASSYSYQGADQPQHF; J gene: TRBJ1-5; D gene: TRBD1; V gene: TRBV6-5; clone size: few
CDR3 DNA: TGTGCCAGCACATCGACAGTTCGGAACACCGGGGAGCTGTTTTTT; CDR3 protein: CASTSTVRNTGELFF; J gene: TRBJ2-2; D gene: NA; V gene: TRBV6-6; clone size: NA
CDR3 DNA: TGTGCCATCACTAGGGGGGTCGGTCCTAACTATGGCTACACCTTC; CDR3 protein: CAITRGVGPNYGYTF; J gene: TRBJ1-2; D gene: NA; V gene: TRBV10-3; clone size: NA
CDR3 DNA: TGTGCCAGCAGTGAATTTAGCGGAGGGGAAAAACTGTTTTTT; CDR3 protein: CASSEFSGGEKLFF; J gene: TRBJ1-4; D gene: NA; V gene: TRBV2; clone size: NA
CDR3 DNA: TGTGCCAGCAGTTTATCCGGGGGGCGATCGAAAACTAATGAAAAACTGTTTTTT; CDR3 protein: CASSLSGGRSKTNEKLFF; J gene: TRBJ1-4; D gene: NA; V gene: TRBV27; clone size: once
CDR3 DNA: TGTGCCAGCAAATCCCCGCTAGTTACAGATACGCAGTATTTT; CDR3 protein: CASKSPLVTDTQYF; J gene: TRBJ2-3; D gene: NA; V gene: TRBV2; clone size: NA
CDR3 DNA: TGTGCCAGCAGCTTAAGTGGTTCAGATACGCAGTATTTT; CDR3 protein: CASSLSGSDTQYF; J gene: TRBJ2-3; D gene: NA; V gene: TRBV7-3; clone size: NA
CDR3 DNA: TGTGCCAGCAGCCATGGACAGGGGATAGTTGGGGCTTTCTTT; CDR3 protein: CASSHGQGIVGAFF; J gene: TRBJ1-1; D gene: TRBD1; V gene: TRBV6-5; clone size: NA